Shown below are 8 T cell receptor beta chains from a single sample sequenced in a study of OX40 agonist ivuxolimab in advanced cancers. The repertoire was sequenced with immunoSEQ multiplex PCR; TCRdb's copy has only in-frame clones and lacks some. Here the sample spans tens of thousands of clones, 75% to 85% being singletons. Sequencing used CD4+ or CD8+ T cells sorted from blood, obtained in a trial of the OX40 agonist ivuxolimab. The source is an adult with an advanced solid tumor such as melanoma, head and neck, liver or kidney cancer.

This clone has more than one count but fewer than ten. The chain combines TRBV7-8 with TRBJ1-2; D remains unclear. The CDR3 consists of 11 residues. Germline lookup yields CDR1 SGHVS and CDR2 FQNEAQ. The V gene lost 3 bases and the J gene lost 5 bases, with 4 bases spanning the gap. The CDR3 sequence is CASSLSYGYTF. The CDR3 DNA is TGTGCCAGCAGCTTGAGTTATGGCTACACCTTC.

This sequence joins TRBV5-1 and TRBJ2-7, with D possibly TRBD1 on 6 matching bases. The CDR3 length is 14 residues. V was pared by 0 bases and J by 2 bases, with 9 bases between. Germline V lookup: CDR1 SGHRS, CDR2 YFSETQ. CDR3 sequence reads: CASSLEGQPYEQYF. CDR3 DNA: TGCGCCAGCAGCTTGGAAGGACAGCCCTACGAGCAGTACTTC.

V gene TRBV11-2 combines with J gene TRBJ1-5; D uncertain. CDR3 size: 14 residues. Germline assignment: CDR1 SGHAT and CDR2 FQNNGV. Trimming shortened V by 5 bases and J by 1 base, and 9 bases separated the two germline ends. CDR3 DNA sequence: TGTGCCAGCAGCCTAATGGACAGCAATCAGCCCCAGCATTTT. Its translation is CASSLMDSNQPQHF.

CDR3 sequence reads: CASRGGQGYTGELFF. The CDR3 bases are TGTGCCAGTAGAGGAGGGCAGGGGTACACCGGGGAGCTGTTTTTT. The V and J genes are TRBV19 and TRBJ2-2; the D call may be TRBD1 or TRBD2 (6 bases each). This CDR3 is built from 15 residues. Trimming removed 6 bases from V and 3 bases from J, with 14 bases in between. CDR1 is LNHDA and CDR2 is SQIVND in the germline V gene (reference sequence). Supplemented by reference TRBV19 and TRBJ2-2, the full variable domain reads DGGITQSPKYLFRKEGQNVTLSCEQNLNHDAMYWYRQDPGQGLRLIYYSQIVNDFQKGDIAEGYSVSREKKESFPLTVTSAQKNPTAFYLCASRGGQGYTGELFFGEGSRLTVL.

The V call is TRBV23-1, the J call TRBJ2-5; D unclear. Being an ORF, TRBV23-1 has a function that is uncertain. V dropped 6 bases and J dropped 2 bases, with 19 bases sitting between them. This CDR3 has 16 residues. The CDR3 sequence is CASRRRCRSKQETQYF. The CDR3 coding sequence is TGCGCCAGCAGGAGAAGATGCAGGTCGAAGCAAGAGACCCAGTACTTC.

This chain links TRBV21-1 with TRBJ1-1; TRBD1, the table's D call, lacks a check against the DNA. TRBV21-1 has pseudogene status. CDR3 length: 15 residues. The CDR3 DNA is TGTGCCAGCAGCGGGAACGACAGGGGACGGGAAGAAGCTTTCTTT. Translated: CASSGNDRGREEAFF.

The chain uses TRBV18 and TRBJ1-1; possible D gene TRBD1, 5 bases. CDR3 length: 15 residues. Germline V lookup: CDR1 KGHSH, CDR2 LQKENI. The V end lost 3 bases, the J end lost 6 bases, and 17 bases lay between the germline ends. The DNA of the CDR3 is TGTGCCAGCTCACCGGTATCGCAGGGTGGGGCTGAAGCTTTCTTT. This translates into CASSPVSQGGAEAFF.

This clone was counted once. The chain links TRBV4-3 to TRBJ1-5; D call uncertain. The V gene lost 1 base and the J gene lost 5 bases, with 12 bases spanning the gap. CDR1 is LGHNA and CDR2 is YSLEER in the germline V gene. The CDR3 has 15 amino acids. The DNA of the CDR3 is TGCGCCAGCAGCCAAGGATTTAAGAGGGATCAGCCCCAGCATTTT. Amino acid sequence: CASSQGFKRDQPQHF.